This TCR beta chain stems from a study of T cells after yellow fever vaccination. TCRdb reprocessed the 5' RACE reads via MiXCR and lists one record per CDR3 protein. Here the sample spans 300,000 to 400,000 distinct CDR3 sequences, approximately 13% being singletons. This clonotype was counted a few times. V shed 6 bases, J shed 5 bases, and the junction held 11 bases outside the gene matches. This CDR3 region has 17 residues. The source is a man between 18 and 35 years old who received the YFV17D yellow fever vaccine. The chain carries TRBV12-3 or TRBV12-4 and TRBJ2-5; 14 bases map to TRBD2. Source: CD4+ T cells sorted from PBMCs, taken 15 days after the yellow fever booster vaccination. DNA of the CDR3: TGTGCCAGCAGCGGACTAGCGGGGGGACTTACCTTGGAGACCCAGTACTTC. Encoded protein: CASSGLAGGLTLETQYF.